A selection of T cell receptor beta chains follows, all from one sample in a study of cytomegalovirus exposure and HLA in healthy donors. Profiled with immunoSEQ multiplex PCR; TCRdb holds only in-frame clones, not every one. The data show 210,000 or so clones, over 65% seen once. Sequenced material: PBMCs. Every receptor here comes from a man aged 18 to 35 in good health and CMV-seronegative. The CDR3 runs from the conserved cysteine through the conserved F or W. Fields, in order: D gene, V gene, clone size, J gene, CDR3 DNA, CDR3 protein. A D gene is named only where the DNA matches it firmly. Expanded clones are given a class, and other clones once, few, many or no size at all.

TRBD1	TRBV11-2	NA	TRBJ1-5	TGTGCCAGCAGCTTAAACGATGCCGTCGGGATGACAGGGCCTCAGCCCCAGCATTTT	CASSLNDAVGMTGPQPQHF
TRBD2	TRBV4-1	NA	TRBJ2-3	TGCGCCAGCTCCAGCGACTCACTAGCGGCTAGCACAGATACGCAGTATTTT	CASSSDSLAASTDTQYF
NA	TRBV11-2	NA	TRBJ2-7	TGTGCCAGCAGCTTACAGGCCTACGAGCAGTACTTC	CASSLQAYEQYF
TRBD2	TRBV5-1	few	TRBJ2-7	TGCGCCAGCTCCCGGGGTAGCGGGGCTTACGAGCAGTACTTC	CASSRGSGAYEQYF
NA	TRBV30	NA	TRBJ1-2	TGTGCCAGCCCGGCTAGGGGCAGGGTAGTGGAAGGCTACACCTTC	CASPARGRVVEGYTF
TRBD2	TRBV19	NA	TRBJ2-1	TGTGCCAGTAGTAGTATGGCGATGGGGACTAGCGGCCGAGGGTTTCGGAATGAGCAGTTCTTC	CASSSMAMGTSGRGFRNEQFF
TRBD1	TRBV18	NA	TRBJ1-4	TGTGCCAGCGGGACAGGGTTTCAGGAAAAACTGTTTTTT	CASGTGFQEKLFF
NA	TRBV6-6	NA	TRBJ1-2	TGTGCCAGCAGTTACCTCCCGGAGGGGATTTATGGCTACACCTTC	CASSYLPEGIYGYTF
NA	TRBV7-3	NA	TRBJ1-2	TGTGCCAGCAGCTTAATTAAGGGAGGTGGCTACACCTTC	CASSLIKGGGYTF
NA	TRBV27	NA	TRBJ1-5	TGTGCCAGCAGTCCCCCGGACAGACTATATCAGCCCCAGCATTTT	CASSPPDRLYQPQHF
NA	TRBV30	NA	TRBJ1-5	TGTGCCTGGAGCCTAAGGGGAATTAGCAATCAGCCCCAGCATTTT	CAWSLRGISNQPQHF
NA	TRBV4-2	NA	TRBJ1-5	TGTGCCAGCAGCCAACCCAATCCCCATCAGCCCCAGCATTTT	CASSQPNPHQPQHF
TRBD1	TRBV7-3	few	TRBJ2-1	TGTGCCAGCAGCTTATCCGGGACAGCCTTGGGCGAGCAGTTCTTC	CASSLSGTALGEQFF
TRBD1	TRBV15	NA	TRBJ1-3	TGTGCCACCAGCCCCGACAGGGGGCCTGGAAACACCATATATTTT	CATSPDRGPGNTIYF
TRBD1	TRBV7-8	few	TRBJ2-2	TGTGCCAGCAGCTTACAGGGGGCGAACACCGGGGAGCTGTTTTTT	CASSLQGANTGELFF
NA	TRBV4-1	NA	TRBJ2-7	TGCGCCAGCAGCCAAGCTACAACTAGCCGCTACGAGCAGTACTTC	CASSQATTSRYEQYF
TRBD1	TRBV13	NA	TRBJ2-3	TGTGCCAGCAGCAACCCGGGACAGGGGGGTGATACGCAGTATTTT	CASSNPGQGGDTQYF
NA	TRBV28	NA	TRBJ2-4	TGTGCCAGCAGTTTCTCCTTAGGCGGAGCGGGCATTCAGTACTTC	CASSFSLGGAGIQYF
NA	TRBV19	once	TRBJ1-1	TGTGCCAGTACCTTGGACTTCCGGAGGCCTGAAGCTTTCTTT	CASTLDFRRPEAFF
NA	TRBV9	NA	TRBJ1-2	TGTGCCAGCAGCGCCATTCCAGGGTCAGCGGGCTACACCTTC	CASSAIPGSAGYTF
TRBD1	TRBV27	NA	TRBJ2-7	TGTGCCAGCAGTTTGGGGACAGGAGCCTACGAGCAGTACTTC	CASSLGTGAYEQYF
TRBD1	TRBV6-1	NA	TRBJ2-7	TGTGCCAGCAGTGAGACAGGGGCAGTCTACGAGCAGTACTTC	CASSETGAVYEQYF
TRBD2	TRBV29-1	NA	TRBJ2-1	TGCAGCGCTAGCGGGAGGTTCTACAATGAGCAGTTCTTC	CSASGRFYNEQFF
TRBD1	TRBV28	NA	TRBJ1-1	TGTGCCAGCAGTGCAGGGGGAGCTCAGAACACTGAAGCTTTCTTT	CASSAGGAQNTEAFF
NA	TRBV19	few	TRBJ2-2	TGTGCCAGTAGTATTATCCTAAACACCGGGGAGCTGTTTTTT	CASSIILNTGELFF
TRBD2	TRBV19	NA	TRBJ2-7	TGTGCCAGTAGTATAGCCGTTGGCGGGGGGACCTACGAGCAGTACTTC	CASSIAVGGGTYEQYF
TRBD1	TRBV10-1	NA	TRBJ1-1	TGCGCCAGCAGTGACAGGGGGCTCGCGAAAATGAACACTGAAGCTTTCTTT	CASSDRGLAKMNTEAFF
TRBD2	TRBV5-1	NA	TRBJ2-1	TGCGCCAGCAGATCTGGTGGGACTAATTACAATGAGCAGTTCTTC	CASRSGGTNYNEQFF
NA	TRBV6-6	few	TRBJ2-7	TGTGCCAGCAGTTACTCGCGTTCCTACGAGCAGTACTTC	CASSYSRSYEQYF
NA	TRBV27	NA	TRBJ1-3	TGTGCCAGCAGCCCGGACTTGCCTGGAAACACCATATATTTT	CASSPDLPGNTIYF
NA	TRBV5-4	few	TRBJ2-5	TGTGCCAGCAGCGGCGGGACTTACCAAGAGACCCAGTACTTC	CASSGGTYQETQYF
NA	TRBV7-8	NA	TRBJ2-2	TGTGCCAGCAGCTTTAAAAGAACCGGGGAGCTATTTTTT	CASSFKRTGELFF
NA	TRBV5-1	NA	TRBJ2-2	TGCGCCAGCGGGGGCCTACTTAACACCGGGGAGCTGTTTTTT	CASGGLLNTGELFF
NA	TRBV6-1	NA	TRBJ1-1	TGTGCCAGCAGTGAGGAGGGGAACACTGAAGCTTTCTTT	CASSEEGNTEAFF
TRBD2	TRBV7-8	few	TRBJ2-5	TGTGCCGGAACCGAAGGACTAGCGGGAGCCCCGGGACAAGAGACCCAGTACTTC	CAGTEGLAGAPGQETQYF
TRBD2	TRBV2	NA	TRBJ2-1	TGTGCCAGCAGCCCGGGACTAGACAATGAGCAGTTCTTC	CASSPGLDNEQFF
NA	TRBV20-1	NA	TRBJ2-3	TGCAGTGTATTACTGACAGATACGCAGTATTTT	CSVLLTDTQYF
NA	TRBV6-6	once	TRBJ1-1	TGTGCCAGCAGTTACTCGTTAGGCCAGGGCGCTGAAGCTTTCTTT	CASSYSLGQGAEAFF
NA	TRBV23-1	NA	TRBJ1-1	TGCGCCAGCTCCCCAAGCAGGGTAACAACTGAAGCTTTCTTT	CASSPSRVTTEAFF
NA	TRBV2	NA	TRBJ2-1	TGTGCCAGCAGCTCGCTTGGGGCTGAGCAGTTCTTC	CASSSLGAEQFF